The T cell receptor (beta chain) under discussion was sequenced for a study of cytomegalovirus exposure and HLA in healthy donors. The CDR3 covers 13 residues. Germline V gene data show CDR1 as SEHNR and CDR2 as FQNEAQ (reference sequence). PCR involved 60 Vbeta and 13 Jbeta primers. This table comes from immunoSEQ multiplex PCR, and its TCRdb copy is limited to in-frame clones, with some not included. This sample has about 150,000 clones, with about 74% found just once. Study-level results: A reported reduction in N-insertions relative to the approximately 690-donor mean was seen in an Asian-associated ancestry cluster in a later analysis.

In regard to this clone: Antigen specificity is unknown. At one end, the junction sequence differs from germline, possibly due to a read error.

The origin of this receptor is a man in his forties in good health and CMV-seropositive. The sample was PBMCs. This chain connects TRBV7-9 to TRBJ1-2; D not resolved. CDR3 DNA: TGTGCCAGCAGCTTAGAAGTATCCGTGCGCCCCGCCTTC. Encoded protein: CASSLEVSVRPAF. Filled out from reference TRBV7-9 and TRBJ1-2, the complete variable domain reads DTGVSQNPRHKITKRGQNVTFRCDPISEHNRLYWYRQTLGQGPEFLTYFQNEAQLEKSRLLSDRFSAERPKGSFSTLEIQRTEQGDSAMYLCASSLEVSVRPAFGSGTRLTVV.